The 25 T cell receptor beta chains listed next were all sequenced from one sample in a study of molecular identifiers for immune sequencing clone quantification. TCRdb passed the PCR reads through MiXCR, listing each CDR3 protein once. The table includes 10,000 to 12,000 distinct CDR3 sequences, 20% to 25% detected once. The sample was naive CD8+ T cells from blood, with Jurkat cell RNA spiked in. Subset noted: FACS-sorted CD8+CD4-CCR7+CD45RA+ naive T cells. All receptors derive from a human donor in good health. Some libraries in this study had Jurkat cell RNA spiked in.

A few counts support this clonotype. The chain is built from TRBV2 and TRBJ2-7, with 8 bases aligning to TRBD1. Trimming at V came to 11 bases and at J to 3 bases, leaving 9 bases not matched to a gene. From germline, CDR1 is SNHLY and CDR2 FYNNEI. The CDR3 loop spans 13 amino acids. CDR3 sequence reads: CAGSDRVDYEQYF. CDR3 bases: TGTGCCGGATCGGACAGGGTTGACTACGAGCAGTACTTC.

This clonotype was picked up many times. As DNA, the CDR3 is TGCGCCAGCAGCCTCACGGGACAGGGCGTGTACGAGCAGTACTTC. Amino acids: CASSLTGQGVYEQYF. This rearrangement joins TRBV4-3 to TRBJ2-7, with 9 bases that match TRBD1. The CDR3 sequence is 15 residues long. From germline, CDR1 is LGHNA and CDR2 YSLEER. J was trimmed by 4 bases and V by 4 bases; bases with no gene match: 8.

On this clonotype itself: One base away lies a much larger clone, so this may be a sequencing read error. The chain couples TRBV20-1 to TRBJ2-3, with 9 positions matching TRBD1. Trimming took 3 bases from V and 6 from J; bases not matched to a gene: 10. This CDR3 comprises 15 residues. Germline-derived CDR1 and CDR2 are DFQATT and SNEGSKA (reference sequence). In nucleotides, the CDR3 is TGCAGTGCTAGTTCCGGGACAGGGAGCATTGATACGCAGTATTTT. Its protein product is CSASSGTGSIDTQYF.

Within the sample, this clonotype is medium-sized. The chain recombines TRBV7-9 with TRBJ1-4; D gene ambiguous. Trimming took 5 bases from V and 4 from J, leaving 8 bases between them. This CDR3 has 13 amino acids. Germline V gene sequence: CDR1 SEHNR, CDR2 FQNEAQ (reference sequence). The CDR3 protein is CASSPPLNEKLFF. CDR3 in DNA: TGTGCCAGCAGCCCCCCCCTTAATGAAAAACTGTTTTTT.

This clonotype was found once. Possible read error: a much larger clone is one base away. The CDR3, as DNA: TGTGCCAGCAGCCGCGAGACTAGCCCGGGAGAGCCCCAGTACTTC. Translated: CASSRETSPGEPQYF. V usage is TRBV7-6 and J usage is TRBJ2-5, with TRBD2 matching over 7 bases. Germline-derived CDR1 and CDR2 are SGHVS and FNYEAQ. This CDR3 is 15 amino acids long.

This clonotype is medium-sized in the sample. The rearrangement links TRBV7-9 to TRBJ2-1, with 11 bases lining up with TRBD2. The CDR3 is made up of 18 amino acids. V lost 6 bases to trimming and J lost 1 base; unmatched junction nucleotides: 11. The V gene's germline CDR1 is SEHNR and CDR2 FQNEAQ (reference sequence). CDR3 in amino acids: CASSGLLAGVSSYNEQFF. The CDR3 region has the DNA TGTGCCAGCAGTGGGCTACTAGCGGGAGTTTCGTCCTACAATGAGCAGTTCTTC.

The sample holds many counts of this clonotype. V gene TRBV6-2 or TRBV6-3 combines with J gene TRBJ2-1; D is uncertain. With 5 bases removed from V and 7 bases from J, the gap between germline ends came to 9 bases. Germline-derived CDR1 and CDR2 are MNHEY and SVGEGT. The CDR3 consists of 12 residues. CDR3: CASSHLGNEQFF. CDR3 coding DNA: TGTGCCAGCAGTCACCTTGGGAATGAGCAGTTCTTC.

This clonotype qualifies as medium-sized (0.01 to 0.1%). The chain couples TRBV12-3 or TRBV12-4 to TRBJ2-5, with D perhaps assigned TRBD1 or TRBD2 (5 bases each). CDR3 size: 13 residues. Trimming took off 8 bases at V and 4 bases at J, with 14 bases between the two ends. This CDR3 is CASQEPRGETQYF. In DNA form, the CDR3 reads TGTGCCAGCCAAGAACCGAGGGGAGAGACCCAGTACTTC.

There are many counts of this clonotype. The V and J genes are TRBV5-6 and TRBJ2-7; 8 nucleotides line up with TRBD1. The CDR3 is 15 amino acids. The ends lost 4 bases at V and 2 bases at J; junction bases unmatched: 8. CDR1 and CDR2 (germline): SGHDT, YYEEEE. The CDR3 coding sequence is TGTGCCAGCAGCCGAAGGGACAGGCCGGCCTACGAGCAGTACTTC. Amino acids: CASSRRDRPAYEQYF.

As to this clonotype: A clone one base away is much larger, so this may be a read error. The chain joins TRBV11-2 to TRBJ1-1; D remains ambiguous. CDR3 length equals 14 residues. V was shortened by 7 bases and J by 0 bases, with 12 bases between the two germline ends. Germline V gene sequence: CDR1 SGHAT, CDR2 FQNNGV. In DNA form, the CDR3 reads TGTGCCAGCATCCGCGACGCTATGAACACTGAAGCTTTCTTT. This gives the protein CASIRDAMNTEAFF.

With regard to this clonotype: Given a much more abundant clone one base away, this may be a read error. The chain employs TRBV5-8 and TRBJ2-7; a possible D gene is TRBD2 (5 bases). With 10 bases removed from V and 0 bases from J, the gap between germline ends came to 23 bases. The CDR3 spans 16 residues. CDR1 SGHTS and CDR2 YDEGEE come from the germline V gene. CDR3 nucleotides: TGTGCCGGAAGGACTGGACCACTATTAAGCTCCTACGAGCAGTACTTC. Encoded protein: CAGRTGPLLSSYEQYF.

Note on this clonotype: Possible read error: a much larger clone is one base away. The chain carries TRBV12-3 or TRBV12-4 and TRBJ2-5, with 7 bases fitting TRBD1. The ends lost 10 bases at V and 7 bases at J; junction bases unmatched: 12. The CDR3 consists of 13 residues. CDR3: CAISFGQAGTQYF. CDR3 nucleotides: TGTGCCATCTCTTTCGGACAGGCCGGGACCCAGTACTTC.

This clonotype was seen a few times. V gene TRBV12-3 or TRBV12-4 combines with J gene TRBJ2-2, with a possible D match to TRBD1 (6 bases). The V gene lost 3 bases and the J gene lost 4 bases, with 18 bases spanning the gap. The CDR3 is made up of 17 amino acids. In nucleotides, the CDR3 is TGTGCCAGCAGTTTTTTAGCAGGGGCGAGTATCACCGGGGAGCTGTTTTTT. Amino acid sequence: CASSFLAGASITGELFF.

The chain couples TRBV9 to TRBJ2-1; 7 nucleotides align to TRBD2. CDR3 length: 16 amino acids. CDR1 and CDR2 from the germline V gene are SGDLS and YYNGEE. The V and J ends lost 0 bases and 6 bases, in that order; junction bases with no gene match: 9. CDR3 sequence reads: CASSVGGRESVNEQFF. The CDR3 DNA follows: TGTGCCAGCAGCGTAGGAGGGCGGGAGTCCGTCAATGAGCAGTTCTTC.

In its sample, this clonotype is medium-sized (0.01 to 0.1%). This chain links TRBV7-9 with TRBJ2-4, with D unresolved. There are 15 residues in the CDR3. The V gene's germline CDR1 is SEHNR and CDR2 FQNEAQ (reference sequence). V was shortened by 1 base and J by 0 bases, with 7 bases between the two germline ends. DNA for the CDR3: TGTGCCAGCAGCTTAGGGGCAGTAGCCAAAAACATTCAGTACTTC. Amino acid sequence: CASSLGAVAKNIQYF.

This clonotype came up many times. The J gene is TRBJ1-1, the V gene TRBV6-2 or TRBV6-3; 7 nucleotides agree with TRBD1. Germline loops: CDR1 MNHEY, CDR2 SVGEGT. With 0 bases clipped from V and 2 bases from J, the junction kept 12 bases outside the gene matches. CDR3 length equals 18 residues. DNA for the CDR3: TGTGCCAGCAGTTACTCGAGGGGAACAGGGGCGGCCAACACTGAAGCTTTCTTT. This encodes CASSYSRGTGAANTEAFF.

By proportion, this clonotype is medium-sized. V usage is TRBV6-1 and J usage is TRBJ2-3, with D perhaps TRBD2 (5 bases). The V end was cut by 1 base, the J end by 0 bases, with 14 bases between. The germline V gene has CDR1 MNHNS and CDR2 SASEGT. CDR3 length: 17 amino acids. The CDR3 nucleotides read TGTGCCAGCAGTGAAGTTTTCTGGGAGCGGAGCACAGATACGCAGTATTTT. Translating gives CASSEVFWERSTDTQYF.

This clonotype showed up many times. V usage is TRBV24-1 and J usage is TRBJ2-2, with 9 bases identical to TRBD1. There are 15 residues in the CDR3. V lost 3 bases and J lost 7; bases outside the gene matches: 5. Germline V gene data show CDR1 as KGHDR and CDR2 as SFDVKD. CDR3 sequence: CATSDGDRVYGELFF. The CDR3, as DNA: TGTGCCACCAGTGATGGGGACAGGGTTTACGGGGAGCTGTTTTTT.

This clonotype is categorized as medium-sized. V is TRBV29-1 and J is TRBJ1-5; unclear D gene. Germline V gives CDR1 SQVTM, CDR2 ANQGSEA. The length of the CDR3 is 12 residues. The ends were cut back, 6 bases at V and 6 bases at J, with 12 bases in the middle. The CDR3 loop is CSVGNLGQPQHF. The CDR3 DNA is TGCAGCGTCGGTAATTTGGGTCAGCCCCAGCATTTT.

Written as DNA, the CDR3 is TGTGCCAGCAGCCAAGACCTAGCGGGAGGGCCGTATGAGCAGTTCTTC. Encoded protein: CASSQDLAGGPYEQFF. The chain combines TRBV14 with TRBJ2-1; the match to TRBD2 covers 12 bases. Germline assignment: CDR1 SGHDN and CDR2 FVKESK. Unmatched junction bases numbered 5, after V lost 0 bases and J lost 8 bases. The CDR3 loop spans 16 amino acids.

This rearrangement joins TRBV14 to TRBJ2-7; 7 positions agree with TRBD1. The ends lost 4 bases at V and 6 bases at J; junction bases unmatched: 6. The germline V gene encodes CDR1 SGHDN and CDR2 FVKESK. This CDR3 is built from 13 residues. CDR3: CASSLWTGSEQYF. CDR3 DNA sequence: TGTGCCAGCAGCCTATGGACAGGATCCGAGCAGTACTTC. The full variable domain, with the rest looked up from reference TRBV14 and TRBJ2-7, is EAGVTQFPSHSVIEKGQTVTLRCDPISGHDNLYWYRRVMGKEIKFLLHFVKESKQDESGMPNNRFLAERTGGTYSTLKVQPAELEDSGVYFCASSLWTGSEQYFGPGTRLTVT.

The chain recombines TRBV10-3 with TRBJ2-5; 11 bases align to TRBD1. V lost 6 bases and J lost 4; bases outside the gene matches: 4. The germline CDR1 and CDR2 sequences are ENHRY and SYGVKD. This CDR3 is built from 14 residues. The CDR3 nucleotides are TGTGCCATCAGACACGGGACAGGGGGAGAGACCCAGTACTTC. Translation gives CAIRHGTGGETQYF.

This clonotype is medium-sized in the sample. The rearrangement links TRBV29-1 to TRBJ2-3; no definite D call. Germline V lookup: CDR1 SQVTM, CDR2 ANQGSEA. The CDR3 extends over 15 amino acids. Trimming pared 4 bases from V and 3 bases from J, leaving 17 bases between. The CDR3 sequence: CSVAVDPSATDTQYF. The CDR3 region has the DNA TGCAGCGTTGCGGTGGACCCCTCCGCTACAGATACGCAGTATTTT.

This clonotype is labeled as medium-sized. The rearrangement uses TRBV15 and TRBJ2-7; D not resolved. Germline V gene sequence: CDR1 LNHNV, CDR2 YYDKDF (reference sequence). The length of the CDR3 is 13 residues. The ends were cut back, 3 bases at V and 3 bases at J, with 9 bases in the middle. CDR3: CATSSAPIYEQYF. The CDR3 coding sequence is TGTGCCACCAGCAGCGCGCCGATCTACGAGCAGTACTTC.

This clonotype appeared many times. The V and J genes are TRBV7-9 and TRBJ2-1; possibly TRBD2 for D (6 bases). Trimming pared 3 bases from V and 9 bases from J, leaving 18 bases between. Germline CDR1 and CDR2: SEHNR and FQNEAQ (reference sequence). The CDR3 sequence is 15 residues long. The CDR3 nucleotides are TGTGCCAGCAGCTTTCCTTCCCGGGAGTTTAGTGAGCAGTTCTTC. This sequence encodes CASSFPSREFSEQFF.